This T cell receptor beta chain was observed in a study of blood T cell repertoires in COVID-19. During active infection, Seattle patients enrolled and were then monitored through disease. Profiled with immunoSEQ multiplex PCR; TCRdb holds only in-frame clones, not every one. The repertoire has 250,000 or so clones, around 90% of them found once; the top ten carry about 5%. The receptor comes from a woman aged 55-70 years with COVID-19, enrolled during active disease. The sequencing input was peripheral blood.

In DNA form, the CDR3 reads TGTGCCACCGCGACAACCAGCCTCGGCGAGCAGTACTTC. This gives the protein CATATTSLGEQYF. The chain carries TRBV28 and TRBJ2-7; D is unresolved. The length of the CDR3 is 13 residues. Per germline, CDR1 MDHEN and CDR2 SYDVKM. V was clipped by 10 bases and J by 6 bases, with 19 bases between them.